The sequence of this T cell receptor beta chain was determined in a study of post-analysis software for immune sequencing data. Unmatched junction bases numbered 14, after V lost 5 bases and J lost 0 bases. Germline CDR1 and CDR2: ENHRY and SYGVKD. This CDR3 is 19 amino acids long. This clonotype was detected many times. Its antigen is still unknown. General study points: Normalized Chao1 diversity was significantly lower in multiple sclerosis patients than in controls. With TRBV5-6, TRBV5-1 and TRBV20-1 included, about 5 TRBV segments were more frequent in patients than in controls.

Unique molecular identifiers featured in each of the TCR beta cDNA libraries. TCRdb reprocessed the PCR reads via MiXCR and lists one record per CDR3 protein. Among over 150,000 distinct CDR3 sequences listed, about 32% were seen once. This receptor was identified in a girl aged 5-17 years with multiple sclerosis. This chain connects TRBV10-3 to TRBJ2-7; the match to TRBD2 covers 12 bases. Material for sequencing was blood. The CDR3 DNA reads as TGTGCCATCAGTTCGGGAGGGGATTGGACTAGCGGGACCTCCTACGAGCAGTACTTC. Protein: CAISSGGDWTSGTSYEQYF.